This T cell receptor (beta chain) originates from a study of T cells after yellow fever vaccination. Broader study findings: Post-booster repertoires again held most primary-vaccination clones (about 95% CD4, roughly 89% CD8).

The trim removed 6 bases at V and 5 bases at J, leaving 19 bases unmatched. Germline assignment: CDR1 ENHRY and CDR2 SYGVKD. The CDR3 has 19 residues. This clonotype was detected many times. Its specificity is unknown. TCRdb recomputed calls from the 5' RACE reads with MiXCR, one row per CDR3 protein. The sample has about 140,000 distinct CDR3 sequences, about 8% seen once; the top ten hold under 0.85%. This specimen consisted of CD4+ T cells sorted from PBMCs, obtained 5 days after the yellow fever booster vaccination. This clonotype was sampled from a man aged 25-45 years who received the YFV17D yellow fever vaccine. V gene TRBV10-3 combines with J gene TRBJ2-2; 9 bases map to TRBD1. Here the CDR3 reads CAIRPGQGSLTGVTGELFF. As DNA, the CDR3 is TGTGCCATCAGACCGGGACAGGGTTCGTTGACGGGGGTAACCGGGGAGCTGTTTTTT.